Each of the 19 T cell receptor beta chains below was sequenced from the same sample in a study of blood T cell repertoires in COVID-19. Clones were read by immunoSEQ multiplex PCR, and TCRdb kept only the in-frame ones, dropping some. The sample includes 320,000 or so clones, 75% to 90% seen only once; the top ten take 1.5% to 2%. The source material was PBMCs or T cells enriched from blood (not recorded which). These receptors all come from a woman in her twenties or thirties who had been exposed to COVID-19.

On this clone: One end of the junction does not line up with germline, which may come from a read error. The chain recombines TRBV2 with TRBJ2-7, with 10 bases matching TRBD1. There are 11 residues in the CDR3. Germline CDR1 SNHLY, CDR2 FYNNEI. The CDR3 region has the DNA TGTGCCAGCACCCTGCGGGACAGGGGCCTCTTC. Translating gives CASTLRDRGLF.

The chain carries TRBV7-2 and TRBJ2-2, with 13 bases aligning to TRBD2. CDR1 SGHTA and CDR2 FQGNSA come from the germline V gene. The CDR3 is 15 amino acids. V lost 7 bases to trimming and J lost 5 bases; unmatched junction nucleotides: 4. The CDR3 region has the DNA TGTGCCAGCACCAAGGGACTAGCGGGGACCGGGGAGCTGTTTTTT. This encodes CASTKGLAGTGELFF.

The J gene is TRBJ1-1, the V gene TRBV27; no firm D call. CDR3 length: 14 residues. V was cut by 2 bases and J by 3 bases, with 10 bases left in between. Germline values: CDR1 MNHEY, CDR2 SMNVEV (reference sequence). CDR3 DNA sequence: TGTGCCAGCAGTTTAATAGCTGGCGACACTGAAGCTTTCTTT. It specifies CASSLIAGDTEAFF.

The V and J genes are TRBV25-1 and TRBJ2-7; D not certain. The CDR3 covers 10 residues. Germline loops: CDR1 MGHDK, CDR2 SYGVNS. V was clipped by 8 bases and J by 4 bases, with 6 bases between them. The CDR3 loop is CASAEYEQYF. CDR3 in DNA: TGTGCCAGCGCAGAATACGAGCAGTACTTC.

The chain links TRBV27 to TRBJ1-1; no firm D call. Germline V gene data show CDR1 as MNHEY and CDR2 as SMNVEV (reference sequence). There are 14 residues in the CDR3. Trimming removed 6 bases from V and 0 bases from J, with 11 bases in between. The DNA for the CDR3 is TGTGCCAGCAGCCGAGCTCGCATGAACACTGAAGCTTTCTTT. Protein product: CASSRARMNTEAFF.

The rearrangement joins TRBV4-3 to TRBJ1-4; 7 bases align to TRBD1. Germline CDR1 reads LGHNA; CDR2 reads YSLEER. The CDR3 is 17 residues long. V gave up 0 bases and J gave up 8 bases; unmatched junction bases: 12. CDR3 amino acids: CASSQEIVAGGHEKLFF. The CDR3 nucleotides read TGCGCCAGCAGCCAAGAAATCGTGGCAGGGGGGCACGAAAAACTGTTTTTT.

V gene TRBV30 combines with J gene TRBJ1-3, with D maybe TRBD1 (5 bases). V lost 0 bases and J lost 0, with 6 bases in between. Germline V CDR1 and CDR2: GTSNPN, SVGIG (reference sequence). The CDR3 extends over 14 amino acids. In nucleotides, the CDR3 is TGTGCCTGGAGTGTAGGGGACTCTGGAAACACCATATATTTT. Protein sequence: CAWSVGDSGNTIYF.

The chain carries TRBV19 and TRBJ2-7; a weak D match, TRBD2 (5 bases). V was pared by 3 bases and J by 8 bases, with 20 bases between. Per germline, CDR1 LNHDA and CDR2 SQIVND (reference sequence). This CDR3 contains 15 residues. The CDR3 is CASSIVSRRLSQQYF. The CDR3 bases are TGTGCCAGTAGTATTGTCTCCAGGAGGCTGAGTCAGCAGTACTTC.

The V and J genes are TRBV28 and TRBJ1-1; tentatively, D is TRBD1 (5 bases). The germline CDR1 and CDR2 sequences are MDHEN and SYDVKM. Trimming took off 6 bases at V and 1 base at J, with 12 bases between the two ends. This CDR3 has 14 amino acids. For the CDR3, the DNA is TGTGCCAGCAGCTGGAGGGGAGGGAACACTGAAGCTTTCTTT. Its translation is CASSWRGGNTEAFF.

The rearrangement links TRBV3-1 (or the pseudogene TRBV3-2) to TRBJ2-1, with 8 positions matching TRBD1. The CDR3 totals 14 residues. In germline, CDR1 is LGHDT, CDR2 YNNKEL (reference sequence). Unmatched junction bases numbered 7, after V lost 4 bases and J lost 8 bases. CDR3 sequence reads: CASSRPGGMDEQFF. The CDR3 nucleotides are TGTGCCAGCAGCCGGCCAGGGGGCATGGATGAGCAGTTCTTC.

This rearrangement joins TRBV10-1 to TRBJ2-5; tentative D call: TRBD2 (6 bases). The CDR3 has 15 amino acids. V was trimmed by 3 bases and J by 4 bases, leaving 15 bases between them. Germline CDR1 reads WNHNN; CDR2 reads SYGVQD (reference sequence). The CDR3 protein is CASSDPGKEGETQYF. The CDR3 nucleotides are TGCGCCAGCAGTGACCCCGGGAAGGAGGGAGAGACCCAGTACTTC.

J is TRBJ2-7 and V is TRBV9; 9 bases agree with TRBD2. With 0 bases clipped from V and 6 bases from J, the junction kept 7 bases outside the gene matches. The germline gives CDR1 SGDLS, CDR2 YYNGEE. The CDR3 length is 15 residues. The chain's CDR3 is CASSVEGVAGVEQYF. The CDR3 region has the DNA TGTGCCAGCAGCGTAGAGGGGGTAGCGGGAGTCGAGCAGTACTTC.

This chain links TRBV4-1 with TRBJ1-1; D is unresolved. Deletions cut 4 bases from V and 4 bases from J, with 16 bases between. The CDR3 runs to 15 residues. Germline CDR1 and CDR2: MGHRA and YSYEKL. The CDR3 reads CASSPSRRSRTEAFF. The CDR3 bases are TGCGCCAGCAGCCCTTCTCGGAGGTCCCGCACTGAAGCTTTCTTT.

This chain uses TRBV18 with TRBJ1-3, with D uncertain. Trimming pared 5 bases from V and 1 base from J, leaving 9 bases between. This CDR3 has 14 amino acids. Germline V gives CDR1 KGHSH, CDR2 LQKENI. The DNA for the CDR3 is TGTGCCAGCTCAACAACCCCATCTGGAAACACCATATATTTT. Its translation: CASSTTPSGNTIYF.

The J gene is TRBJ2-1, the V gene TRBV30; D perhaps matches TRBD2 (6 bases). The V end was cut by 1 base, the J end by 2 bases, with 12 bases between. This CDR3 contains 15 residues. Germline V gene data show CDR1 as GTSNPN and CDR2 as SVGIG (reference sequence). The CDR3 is CAWSDSGPTYNEQFF. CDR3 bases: TGTGCCTGGAGTGACAGCGGGCCTACCTACAATGAGCAGTTCTTC.

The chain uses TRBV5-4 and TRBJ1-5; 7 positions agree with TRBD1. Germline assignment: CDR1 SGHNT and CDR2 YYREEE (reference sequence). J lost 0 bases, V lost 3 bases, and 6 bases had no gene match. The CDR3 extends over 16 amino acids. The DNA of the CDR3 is TGTGCCAGCAGCTGCGACAGGGCGGATAGCAATCAGCCCCAGCATTTT. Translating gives CASSCDRADSNQPQHF. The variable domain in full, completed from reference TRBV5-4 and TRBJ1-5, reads ETGVTQSPTHLIKTRGQQVTLRCSSQSGHNTVSWYQQALGQGPQFIFQYYREEENGRGNFPPRFSGLQFPNYSSELNVNALELDDSALYLCASSCDRADSNQPQHFGDGTRLSIL.

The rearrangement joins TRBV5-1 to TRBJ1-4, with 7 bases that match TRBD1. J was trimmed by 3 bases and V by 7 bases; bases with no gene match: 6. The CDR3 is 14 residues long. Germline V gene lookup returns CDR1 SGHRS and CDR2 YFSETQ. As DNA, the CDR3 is TGCGCCAGCGCCGAGGGGGCGGCTAATGAAAAACTGTTTTTT. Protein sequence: CASAEGAANEKLFF.

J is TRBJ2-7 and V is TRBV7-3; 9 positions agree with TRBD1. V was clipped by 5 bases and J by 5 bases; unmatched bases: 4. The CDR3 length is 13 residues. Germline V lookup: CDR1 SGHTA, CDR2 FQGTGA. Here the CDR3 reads CASSRDREDEQYF. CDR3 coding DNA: TGTGCCAGCAGCCGGGACAGGGAGGACGAGCAGTACTTC.

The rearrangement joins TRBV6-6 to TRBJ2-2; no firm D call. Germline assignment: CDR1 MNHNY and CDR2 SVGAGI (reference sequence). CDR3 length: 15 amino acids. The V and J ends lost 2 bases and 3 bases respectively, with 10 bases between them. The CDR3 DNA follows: TGTGCCAGCAGTTACCTGAACTCCCACACCGGGGAGCTGTTTTTT. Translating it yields CASSYLNSHTGELFF.